The 29 T cell receptor beta chains listed next were all sequenced from one sample in a study of OX40 agonist ivuxolimab in advanced cancers. The data were produced by immunoSEQ multiplex PCR, yet TCRdb's version contains in-frame clones alone and is incomplete. The table records fewer than 40,000 clones, approximately 89% of them present only once. The source material was CD4+ or CD8+ T cells sorted from blood, sampled in a trial of the OX40 agonist ivuxolimab. The receptor set was obtained from an adult with an advanced solid tumor such as melanoma, head and neck, liver or kidney cancer.

This sequence joins TRBV7-6 and TRBJ2-7; 8 positions match TRBD1. Germline V gene lookup returns CDR1 SGHVS and CDR2 FNYEAQ. V shed 4 bases and J 2 bases; nucleotides not matched to a gene: 13. The CDR3 spans 17 residues. The CDR3 DNA follows: TGTGCCAGCAGCTCACGAGCACAGGGGGTCTTTCCCTACGAGCAGTACTTC. This codes for CASSSRAQGVFPYEQYF.

The chain is built from TRBV5-1 and TRBJ1-3, with D hard to call. CDR3 length: 13 residues. Per the germline V gene, CDR1 is SGHRS and CDR2 is YFSETQ. Trimming stripped 7 bases from V and 1 base from J, with 9 bases between. CDR3 region: CASDFASGNTIYF. As DNA, the CDR3 is TGCGCCAGCGACTTTGCGTCTGGAAACACCATATATTTT. The whole variable domain, filled in from reference TRBV5-1 and TRBJ1-3, reads KAGVTQTPRYLIKTRGQQVTLSCSPISGHRSVSWYQQTPGQGLQFLFEYFSETQRNKGNFPGRFSGRQFSNSRSEMNVSTLELGDSALYLCASDFASGNTIYFGEGSWLTVV.

This chain joins TRBV9 and TRBJ1-6; D remains ambiguous. CDR1 is SGDLS and CDR2 is YYNGEE in the germline V gene. This CDR3 contains 15 residues. V lost 5 bases to trimming and J lost 7 bases, with 16 bases between them. CDR3 coding DNA: TGTGCCAGCAGAGGAGGAACATTCCCGAATTCACCCCTCCACTTT. It codes for CASRGGTFPNSPLHF.

The J gene is TRBJ1-1, the V gene TRBV28; no firm D call. The V and J ends lost 5 bases and 4 bases respectively, with 17 bases between them. CDR3 length: 15 amino acids. CDR1 and CDR2 (germline): MDHEN, SYDVKM. CDR3 in DNA: TGTGCCAGCAGTCCCGGATTCCATGTCGGCACTGAAGCTTTCTTT. Residues: CASSPGFHVGTEAFF.

The chain joins TRBV10-1 to TRBJ1-5, with unresolved D. Germline values: CDR1 WNHNN, CDR2 SYGVQD (reference sequence). The V end was cut by 5 bases, the J end by 3 bases, with 11 bases between. The CDR3 consists of 14 residues. The CDR3 coding sequence is TGCGCCAGCAGTCCCGAAGGAGACAATCAGCCCCAGCATTTT. Residues: CASSPEGDNQPQHF.

The V gene is TRBV4-3, the J gene TRBJ2-5, with a possible D match to TRBD2 (5 bases). The J call is uncertain, as TRBJ2-7 better fits the DNA end. CDR1 is LGHNA and CDR2 is YSLEER in the germline V gene. CDR3 length: 17 residues. The CDR3 region has the DNA TGCGCCAGCACCCCCAAGATCGAGGCGGGTCCCTCCTACGAGCAGTACTTC. It specifies CASTPKIEAGPSYEQYF.

This clone was detected a few times. This sequence joins TRBV7-9 and TRBJ1-2; D remains unclear. V gave up 4 bases and J gave up 8 bases, with 11 bases separating them. The germline gives CDR1 SEHNR, CDR2 FQNEAQ (reference sequence). The length of the CDR3 is 12 residues. This chain's CDR3 is CASSWQLTGYTF. The CDR3 DNA is TGTGCCAGCAGCTGGCAACTAACCGGCTACACCTTC. The full variable domain, its missing parts supplied by reference TRBV7-9 and TRBJ1-2, is DTGVSQNPRHKITKRGQNVTFRCDPISEHNRLYWYRQTLGQGPEFLTYFQNEAQLEKSRLLSDRFSAERPKGSFSTLEIQRTEQGDSAMYLCASSWQLTGYTFGSGTRLTVV.

This clone occurred once. The chain carries TRBV7-7 and TRBJ2-1; tentatively, D is TRBD2 (6 bases). The CDR3 totals 14 residues. V gave up 3 bases and J gave up 4 bases, with 10 bases separating them. Germline CDR1 and CDR2: SSHAT and FNYEAQ (reference sequence). CDR3 in DNA: TGTGCCAGCAGCTTGACTAGAGATTACAATGAGCAGTTCTTC. This translates into CASSLTRDYNEQFF.

This chain joins TRBV7-3 and TRBJ1-2, with a weak D call TRBD1 (5 bases). The CDR3 runs to 14 residues. Germline assignment: CDR1 SGHTA and CDR2 FQGTGA. V lost 5 bases, J lost 4 bases, and 14 bases lay in between. CDR3 nucleotide sequence: TGTGCCAGCAGCCCTCTGGGGCAGGGCTATGGCTACACCTTC. It translates to CASSPLGQGYGYTF.

CDR3 nucleotide sequence: TGTGCCAGCAGCTCCCAACAGGGGCTAGCGGCACAGAGGGAGCAGTACTTC. Translation: CASSSQQGLAAQREQYF. The chain is built from TRBV11-2 and TRBJ2-7; D could derive from TRBD1 or TRBD2 (7 bases each). The CDR3 has 17 residues. Looked up from germline, CDR1 is SGHAT and CDR2 is FQNNGV. The V and J ends lost 4 bases and 7 bases respectively, with 26 bases between them.

The chain recombines TRBV19 with TRBJ1-6; D is undetermined. CDR3 length: 14 residues. Per germline, CDR1 LNHDA and CDR2 SQIVND (reference sequence). Trimming took off 5 bases at V and 9 bases at J, with 14 bases between the two ends. The CDR3: CASSSRVGASPLHF. For the CDR3, the DNA is TGTGCCAGTAGTTCAAGGGTAGGCGCTTCACCCCTCCACTTT.

J is TRBJ1-2 and V is TRBV6-6; the D is unclear. V gave up 8 bases and J gave up 6 bases, with 25 bases separating them. CDR3 size: 16 residues. CDR1 is MNHNY and CDR2 is SVGAGI in the germline V gene (reference sequence). CDR3 loop: CASEDDQISLGHGYTF. The CDR3 bases are TGTGCCAGCGAAGACGATCAGATTTCTCTGGGCCATGGCTACACCTTC.

This clone was counted a few times. The chain joins TRBV5-1 to TRBJ1-1; maybe TRBD1 (6 bases). The CDR3 is made up of 14 amino acids. Deletions cut 3 bases from V and 5 bases from J, with 14 bases between. Germline CDR1 is SGHRS and CDR2 is YFSETQ. CDR3 amino acids: CASSYQGLGTEAFF. The CDR3 bases are TGCGCCAGCAGCTATCAGGGGTTGGGGACTGAAGCTTTCTTT.

The rearrangement uses TRBV7-9 and TRBJ2-7; the D call may be TRBD1 or TRBD2 (6 bases each). The CDR3 runs 15 residues. Trimming pared 5 bases from V and 2 bases from J, leaving 16 bases between. Germline values: CDR1 SEHNR, CDR2 FQNEAQ (reference sequence). The CDR3 nucleotides are TGTGCCAGCAGCACCCAGGGGACTCCTCCCTACGAGCAGTACTTC. Translation: CASSTQGTPPYEQYF.

The chain uses TRBV10-1 and TRBJ1-1, with D tentatively TRBD1 (6 bases). V was shortened by 2 bases and J by 0 bases, with 13 bases between the two germline ends. CDR1 and CDR2 (germline): WNHNN, SYGVQD (reference sequence). This CDR3 region has 16 residues. The CDR3 loop reads CASSELRAGVNTEAFF. The CDR3 DNA is TGCGCCAGCAGTGAGCTCCGGGCAGGGGTGAACACTGAAGCTTTCTTT.

The V call is TRBV27, the J call TRBJ2-6; D call uncertain. The CDR3 consists of 13 residues. The V gene's germline CDR1 is MNHEY and CDR2 SMNVEV (reference sequence). V lost 6 bases, J lost 4 bases, and 7 bases lay in between. The CDR3 region is CASRGTGANVLTF. The CDR3, as DNA: TGTGCCAGCAGGGGAACCGGGGCCAACGTCCTGACTTTC.

The rearrangement joins TRBV5-1 to TRBJ2-2, with TRBD2 matching over 13 bases. Germline CDR1 SGHRS, CDR2 YFSETQ. V trimming: 1 base; J trimming: 3 bases; junction bases outside the gene matches: 3. This CDR3 comprises 17 residues. The CDR3 DNA reads TGCGCCAGCAGCTTGACTAGCGGGGGGGCCGACACCGGGGAGCTGTTTTTT. It specifies CASSLTSGGADTGELFF. Drawing the rest from reference TRBV5-1 and TRBJ2-2, the complete variable domain is KAGVTQTPRYLIKTRGQQVTLSCSPISGHRSVSWYQQTPGQGLQFLFEYFSETQRNKGNFPGRFSGRQFSNSRSEMNVSTLELGDSALYLCASSLTSGGADTGELFFGEGSRLTVL.

The gene calls are TRBV20-1 and TRBJ1-3; D gene unclear. V was cut by 6 bases and J by 4 bases, with 7 bases left in between. Germline loops: CDR1 DFQATT, CDR2 SNEGSKA (reference sequence). The CDR3 sequence is 11 residues long. The CDR3 DNA follows: TGCAGTGCAACTTTAGGAAACACCATATATTTT. Its translation: CSATLGNTIYF.

The J gene is TRBJ2-1, the V gene TRBV10-1, with 8 positions matching TRBD1. Germline assignment: CDR1 WNHNN and CDR2 SYGVQD (reference sequence). V lost 4 bases to trimming and J lost 6 bases; unmatched junction nucleotides: 14. This CDR3 has 17 residues. CDR3: CASSGRVLGQDINEQFF. CDR3 coding DNA: TGCGCCAGCAGTGGTCGGGTATTGGGACAGGATATCAATGAGCAGTTCTTC.

The chain uses TRBV11-2 and TRBJ1-1, with D possibly TRBD1 on 6 matching bases. The length of the CDR3 is 14 residues. CDR1 is SGHAT and CDR2 is FQNNGV in the germline V gene. Trimming removed 2 bases at V and 0 bases at J, with 7 bases between. The CDR3 reads CASSLQGMNTEAFF. The CDR3 nucleotides read TGTGCCAGCAGCTTACAGGGGATGAACACTGAAGCTTTCTTT. The full variable domain, in which reference TRBV11-2 and TRBJ1-1 provide the parts outside the CDR3, is EAGVAQSPRYKIIEKRQSVAFWCNPISGHATLYWYQQILGQGPKLLIQFQNNGVVDDSQLPKDRFSAERLKGVDSTLKIQPAKLEDSAVYLCASSLQGMNTEAFFGQGTRLTVV.

The J gene is TRBJ1-1, the V gene TRBV5-5; D is unresolved. The CDR3 covers 15 residues. Germline V gives CDR1 SGHKS, CDR2 YYEKEE (reference sequence). V dropped 1 base and J dropped 2 bases, with 12 bases sitting between them. The CDR3 sequence: CASSLNGIGNTEAFF. For the CDR3, the DNA is TGTGCCAGCAGCTTGAACGGGATTGGAAACACTGAAGCTTTCTTT.

V usage is TRBV30 and J usage is TRBJ1-1; no clear D gene. V was shortened by 4 bases and J by 5 bases, with 14 bases between the two germline ends. The CDR3 covers 13 residues. CDR1 is GTSNPN, CDR2 SVGIG, per germline (reference sequence). The DNA of the CDR3 is TGTGCCTGGACCGGCCGATTGGGGACTGAAGCTTTCTTT. Translation: CAWTGRLGTEAFF.

The J gene is TRBJ1-4, the V gene TRBV11-2; 8 positions agree with TRBD1. CDR1 and CDR2 from the germline V gene are SGHAT and FQNNGV. V was pared by 5 bases and J by 4 bases, with 6 bases of the junction left unmatched. The CDR3 spans 15 residues. The CDR3: CASSPGQGLNEKLFF. CDR3 in DNA: TGTGCCAGCAGCCCCGGACAGGGACTTAATGAAAAACTGTTTTTT.

The V gene is TRBV5-6, the J gene TRBJ1-5; TRBD1 is a possible D gene (5 bases). The CDR3 has 15 amino acids. CDR1 is SGHDT, CDR2 YYEEEE, per germline. The V end lost 1 base, the J end lost 3 bases, and 11 bases lay between the germline ends. In DNA form, the CDR3 reads TGTGCCAGCAGCTTGATGACAGAAATCAATCAGCCCCAGCATTTT. The encoded protein is CASSLMTEINQPQHF. The variable domain in full, with the rest retrieved from reference TRBV5-6 and TRBJ1-5, is DAGVTQSPTHLIKTRGQQVTLRCSPKSGHDTVSWYQQALGQGPQFIFQYYEEEERQRGNFPDRFSGHQFPNYSSELNVNALLLGDSALYLCASSLMTEINQPQHFGDGTRLSIL.

V gene TRBV9 combines with J gene TRBJ1-5; D is undetermined. This CDR3 region has 15 residues. Germline loops: CDR1 SGDLS, CDR2 YYNGEE. The V and J ends lost 3 bases and 2 bases respectively, with 12 bases between them. CDR3 sequence (DNA): TGTGCCAGCAGCGGTGGGGTTGGGGGCAATCAGCCCCAGCATTTT. Amino acid sequence: CASSGGVGGNQPQHF.

J is TRBJ2-5 and V is TRBV20-1; D is unclear. The germline V gene has CDR1 DFQATT and CDR2 SNEGSKA (reference sequence). Trimming took 2 bases from V and 5 from J, leaving 6 bases between them. The CDR3 has 11 amino acids. In DNA, the CDR3 is TGCAGTGCTAGATTAGGGGAGACCCAGTACTTC. It translates to CSARLGETQYF.

The chain links TRBV30 to TRBJ1-6, with D possibly matching TRBD1 (6 bases). Germline CDR1 and CDR2: GTSNPN and SVGIG (reference sequence). The CDR3 spans 12 residues. The V and J ends lost 1 base and 10 bases respectively, with 8 bases between them. CDR3 region: CAWSEGQSPLHF. CDR3 DNA: TGTGCCTGGAGTGAAGGACAGTCACCCCTCCACTTT.

V is TRBV6-1 and J is TRBJ2-1, with no clear D. V was cut by 5 bases and J by 0 bases, with 11 bases left in between. Per germline, CDR1 MNHNS and CDR2 SASEGT. This CDR3 is 15 amino acids long. CDR3 nucleotides: TGTGCCAGCAGTAGATTCCGGAGCTCCTACAATGAGCAGTTCTTC. Its protein is CASSRFRSSYNEQFF.

The chain has TRBV28 and TRBJ2-1; D remains unclear. The CDR3 loop spans 10 amino acids. V was clipped by 5 bases and J by 7 bases, with 3 bases between them. The V gene's germline CDR1 is MDHEN and CDR2 SYDVKM. CDR3 in amino acids: CASSLNEQFF. CDR3 nucleotide sequence: TGTGCCAGCAGTCTGAATGAGCAGTTCTTC.